The entry below describes one T cell receptor (beta chain). This sample is drawn from a study of blood T cell repertoires in COVID-19. Overall study: COVID-19 samples, acute and convalescent, were from the United States, Italy and Spain.

Authors' methods: Counts of nucleated cells, estimated from reference gene primer amplification, were obtained. The protocol was immunoSEQ multiplex PCR, while the TCRdb copy is restricted to in-frame clones and leaves out a portion. The D gene and trimming were derived from the DNA, and the V and J assignments and clone size from that table. The sample consists of some 150,000 clones, roughly 88% of them appearing once. The CDR3 runs 16 residues. Material: PBMCs or T cells enriched from blood (not recorded which). This clonotype was sampled from a woman in her twenties or thirties with acute COVID-19. This rearrangement joins TRBV21-1 to TRBJ2-4; no check of the table's D call, TRBD1, against the DNA was made. TRBV21-1 is designated a pseudogene. The CDR3 DNA is TGTGCCAGCAGCAGGTTACCGGGACAGGGGTTCCCAATTCAGTACTTC. Amino acid sequence: CASSRLPGQGFPIQYF.